The 24 T cell receptor beta chains in this list originate from one sample, sequenced in a study of blood T cell repertoires in COVID-19. The protocol was immunoSEQ multiplex PCR, while the TCRdb copy is restricted to in-frame clones and leaves out a portion. The sample shows 250,000 to 350,000 clones, roughly 89% of them seen only once. The material sequenced was PBMCs or T cells enriched from blood (not recorded which). The receptors were sampled from a woman between 18 and 29 years old with acute COVID-19.

The chain carries TRBV4-1 and TRBJ1-2, with 8 bases lining up with TRBD1. Germline assignment: CDR1 MGHRA and CDR2 YSYEKL. J was trimmed by 4 bases and V by 0 bases; bases with no gene match: 7. CDR3 length: 16 residues. Written as DNA, the CDR3 is TGCGCCAGCAGCCAAGATGGGGACAGGCGTGGCTATGGCTACACCTTC. Translation gives CASSQDGDRRGYGYTF.

This clone occurred once. The CDR3 DNA reads as TGTGCCTGGAGTGTAAGGCTAGCGTCTACGAATGAGCAGTTCTTC. Its protein product is CAWSVRLASTNEQFF. The chain is built from TRBV30 and TRBJ2-1, with D perhaps TRBD2 (6 bases). CDR3 size: 15 residues. The germline V and J ends were trimmed by 0 bases and 7 bases, with 16 bases remaining between them. From germline, CDR1 is GTSNPN and CDR2 SVGIG (reference sequence).

The chain has TRBV5-1 and TRBJ1-1; 7 positions agree with TRBD1. V dropped 1 base and J dropped 5; count of bases not matched to a gene: 5. The CDR3 loop spans 14 amino acids. CDR1 and CDR2 (germline): SGHRS, YFSETQ. The CDR3 DNA is TGCGCCAGCAGCTTGAGCAGGGGGAAAACTGAAGCTTTCTTT. Amino acids: CASSLSRGKTEAFF.

The chain recombines TRBV24-1 with TRBJ1-5; D remains ambiguous. CDR1 and CDR2 from the germline V gene are KGHDR and SFDVKD. Trimming removed 4 bases from V and 0 bases from J, with 6 bases in between. This CDR3 has 14 residues. The CDR3 here is CATSDSYSNQPQHF. The CDR3 bases are TGTGCCACCAGTGACTCGTATAGCAATCAGCCCCAGCATTTT.

This clone was observed a handful of times. The chain combines TRBV19 with TRBJ1-1; 7 nucleotides line up with TRBD1. Trimming cost V 4 bases and J 2 bases; bases outside gene matches: 4. Germline V CDR1 and CDR2: LNHDA, SQIVND (reference sequence). The CDR3 contains 14 residues. In DNA, the CDR3 is TGTGCCAGTAGTAACAGGGGACCAAACACTGAAGCTTTCTTT. Its translation: CASSNRGPNTEAFF.

DNA of the CDR3: TGTGCCAGCAGTTTTGGGGGACTAGGAAAAAGCACAGATACGCAGTATTTT. It codes for CASSFGGLGKSTDTQYF. The genes are TRBV28 and TRBJ2-3; TRBD2 matches 8 bases. This CDR3 is 17 amino acids long. Trimming took 3 bases from V and 0 from J; bases not matched to a gene: 8. Germline V lookup: CDR1 MDHEN, CDR2 SYDVKM.

V usage is TRBV28 and J usage is TRBJ1-1; D not resolved. The CDR3 runs to 12 residues. The V gene's germline CDR1 is MDHEN and CDR2 SYDVKM. Trimming cost V 5 bases and J 8 bases, with 12 bases left between them. CDR3 in DNA: TGTGCCAGCAGTAAAAGGACTGAAGAAGCTTTCTTT. Translation: CASSKRTEEAFF.

V and J are TRBV3-1 (or the pseudogene TRBV3-2) and TRBJ1-6, with D hard to call. V dropped 5 bases and J dropped 9 bases, with 17 bases sitting between them. The V gene's germline CDR1 is LGHDT and CDR2 YNNKEL (reference sequence). The CDR3 is made up of 15 amino acids. The CDR3 protein is CASSFFSGSRSPLHF. CDR3 bases: TGTGCCAGCAGCTTTTTCTCGGGGAGCCGTTCACCCCTCCACTTT.

This sequence joins TRBV28 and TRBJ1-6; TRBD1 might be the D (6 bases). The CDR3 loop spans 14 amino acids. Deletions cut 6 bases from V and 4 bases from J, with 10 bases between. CDR1 is MDHEN, CDR2 SYDVKM, per germline. Here the CDR3 reads CASSLTGYNSPLHF. Here the CDR3 DNA reads TGTGCCAGCAGCCTGACAGGATATAATTCACCCCTCCACTTT.

This chain connects TRBV28 to TRBJ2-5; 14 bases match TRBD2. V lost 1 base to trimming and J lost 4 bases; unmatched junction nucleotides: 14. CDR3 size: 20 residues. The V gene's germline CDR1 is MDHEN and CDR2 SYDVKM. As DNA, the CDR3 is TGTGCCAGCAGTTTATTCCGGGGAGAGACTAGCGGGAGGGCCCTAGAGACCCAGTACTTC. Its translation: CASSLFRGETSGRALETQYF.

V and J are TRBV19 and TRBJ2-5; 10 bases map to TRBD1. CDR3 length: 13 residues. V lost 8 bases and J lost 3; bases outside the gene matches: 3. The germline CDR1 and CDR2 sequences are LNHDA and SQIVND (reference sequence). For the CDR3, the DNA is TGTGCCAGTTCGGACAGGGGGGAAGAGACCCAGTACTTC. Its translation: CASSDRGEETQYF. Drawing the rest from reference TRBV19 and TRBJ2-5, the complete variable domain is DGGITQSPKYLFRKEGQNVTLSCEQNLNHDAMYWYRQDPGQGLRLIYYSQIVNDFQKGDIAEGYSVSREKKESFPLTVTSAQKNPTAFYLCASSDRGEETQYFGPGTRLLVL.

This chain links TRBV9 with TRBJ1-1; D remains ambiguous. V was trimmed by 0 bases and J by 0 bases, leaving 3 bases between them. This CDR3 has 13 amino acids. From germline, CDR1 is SGDLS and CDR2 YYNGEE. CDR3 nucleotide sequence: TGTGCCAGCAGCGTAGCTTTGAACACTGAAGCTTTCTTT. Amino acids: CASSVALNTEAFF.

The CDR3 DNA is TGTGCCAGCGCACACACTGAAAAACTGTTTTTT. Protein product: CASAHTEKLFF. J is TRBJ1-4 and V is TRBV28, with unresolved D. CDR3 length: 11 amino acids. CDR1 is MDHEN, CDR2 SYDVKM, per germline. Trimming cost V 8 bases and J 7 bases, with 8 bases left between them.

About this clone: Sequence at one end of the junction differs from germline and may be a read error. V and J are TRBV7-7 and TRBJ1-5, with 9 bases matching TRBD1. The CDR3 totals 18 residues. Per the germline V gene, CDR1 is SSHAT and CDR2 is FNYEAQ (reference sequence). The CDR3 nucleotides read TGTGCTAGCAGCTACGCCTTGCGGACAGGGGTATGGAATCAGCCCCAGCATTTT. Its translation: CASSYALRTGVWNQPQHF.

A note on this clone: Other DNA variants within this sample encode the same CDR3. The V and J genes are TRBV28 and TRBJ1-3; unclear D gene. This CDR3 has 13 residues. The germline V gene has CDR1 MDHEN and CDR2 SYDVKM. V was pared by 3 bases and J by 1 base, with 4 bases between. The CDR3 bases are TGTGCCAGCAGTTTCCTTTCTGGAAACACCATATATTTT. Translated: CASSFLSGNTIYF.

This chain joins TRBV28 and TRBJ1-2, with a weak D call TRBD1 (6 bases). Germline loops: CDR1 MDHEN, CDR2 SYDVKM. V dropped 6 bases and J dropped 2 bases, with 22 bases sitting between them. The CDR3 spans 17 residues. The CDR3 loop is CASSSLDSLILNYGYTF. CDR3 coding DNA: TGTGCCAGCAGCTCCTTGGACAGCCTGATACTAAACTATGGCTACACCTTC.

The CDR3 sequence: CASKRRNEQYF. The CDR3 DNA is TGTGCCAGCAAGCGGAGGAACGAGCAGTACTTC. The chain is built from TRBV11-3 and TRBJ2-7, with D maybe TRBD2 (5 bases). Trimming left V 7 bases short and J 5 bases short, with 9 bases between. CDR3 length equals 11 residues. CDR1 is SGHNT and CDR2 is YENEEA in the germline V gene.

The V call is TRBV24-1, the J call TRBJ1-2; TRBD1 matches at 9 bases. The CDR3 contains 13 residues. Trimming at V came to 10 bases and at J to 7 bases, leaving 9 bases not matched to a gene. CDR1 is KGHDR, CDR2 SFDVKD, per germline. The CDR3 DNA sequence: TGTGCCACGGAGGACAGGGGTCCCGGTGGCTACACCTTC. Amino acid sequence: CATEDRGPGGYTF.

The gene calls are TRBV28 and TRBJ1-1; the D is unclear. Trimming pared 7 bases from V and 1 base from J, leaving 13 bases between. Per germline, CDR1 MDHEN and CDR2 SYDVKM. This CDR3 has 14 amino acids. CDR3 in amino acids: CASTASGSNTEAFF. The DNA of the CDR3 is TGTGCCAGCACCGCCAGCGGGTCGAACACTGAAGCTTTCTTT.

V is TRBV18 and J is TRBJ1-1, with TRBD1 identical over 7 bases. Trimming at V came to 3 bases and at J to 1 base, leaving 5 bases not matched to a gene. CDR1 KGHSH and CDR2 LQKENI come from the germline V gene. This CDR3 has 15 amino acids. The CDR3 loop reads CASSPPGQPNTEAFF. The CDR3 coding sequence is TGTGCCAGCTCACCGCCGGGACAGCCGAACACTGAAGCTTTCTTT.

The chain recombines TRBV12-3 or TRBV12-4 with TRBJ1-1; D unresolved. Trimming shortened V by 3 bases and J by 5 bases, and 7 bases separated the two germline ends. The CDR3 sequence is 12 residues long. This CDR3 is CASSFSGTEAFF. DNA of the CDR3: TGTGCCAGCAGTTTCTCCGGGACTGAAGCTTTCTTT.

The rearrangement uses TRBV24-1 and TRBJ1-5, with D unclear. Per germline, CDR1 KGHDR and CDR2 SFDVKD. V was clipped by 0 bases and J by 10 bases, with 6 bases between them. CDR3 length: 12 amino acids. CDR3 sequence: CATSDLESPQHF. DNA for the CDR3: TGTGCCACCAGTGATTTGGAGTCCCCCCAGCATTTT.

The chain has TRBV7-9 and TRBJ2-1; D not certain. The CDR3 runs 13 residues. CDR1 and CDR2 (germline): SEHNR, FQNEAQ (reference sequence). V shed 4 bases and J shed 8 bases, with 12 bases lying between them. The CDR3 sequence: CASSSLPLDEQFF. DNA for the CDR3: TGTGCCAGCAGCTCCCTCCCACTGGATGAGCAGTTCTTC.

This chain links TRBV24-1 with TRBJ1-5; D not certain. V was trimmed by 1 base and J by 8 bases, leaving 8 bases between them. Per the germline V gene, CDR1 is KGHDR and CDR2 is SFDVKD. The CDR3 consists of 13 residues. CDR3 nucleotide sequence: TGTGCCACCAGTGATTTTTCGAGTAAGCCCCAGCATTTT. Residues: CATSDFSSKPQHF.